These 32 T cell receptor beta chains originate from one sample sequenced in a study of blood T cells in healthy people across ages (dated by TCRdb to the mid-2010s). Library generation was performed with 5' RACE. The sequencer was an Illumina HiSeq 2500. A second PCR of roughly 6 to 12 cycles was performed with a sample-barcoded 5' primer and a J-beta primer mix. TCRdb handled the public reads itself, with Q25 trimming in fastp and clone calling in MiXCR, and kept productive beta chains. Records with the same CDR3 protein are collapsed into one entry carrying the most frequent genes and DNA. This sample gives some 710,000 distinct CDR3 sequences in total; approximately 22% of them show up just once. Roughly a fifth of the sample belongs to the ten largest clones. Sequenced input: blood. Receptor source: a man aged 65 to 79 in good health.

Many counts were recorded for this clonotype. The rearrangement links TRBV10-3 to TRBJ2-1; D ambiguous. The CDR3 covers 11 residues. From germline, CDR1 is ENHRY and CDR2 SYGVKD. V was clipped by 3 bases and J by 8 bases, with 5 bases between them. DNA of the CDR3: TGTGCCATCAGTGATCGGGATGAGCAGTTCTTC. This sequence encodes CAISDRDEQFF.

The sample holds a few counts of this clonotype. The chain carries TRBV12-5 and TRBJ2-1, with 7 bases aligning to TRBD2. With V trimmed by 2 bases and J by 3 bases, 10 bases remained unmatched. CDR3 length equals 17 residues. Germline CDR1 LGHNT, CDR2 FRNRAP. The CDR3 coding sequence is TGTGCTAGTGGTTTGCCTGATGGCGGGAGCTACTACAATGAGCAGTTCTTC. It yields the protein CASGLPDGGSYYNEQFF.

The chain recombines TRBV7-2 with TRBJ1-5, with unresolved D. This CDR3 contains 13 residues. CDR1 and CDR2 (germline): SGHTA, FQGNSA. Trimming cost V 0 bases and J 9 bases, with 9 bases left between them. Here the CDR3 DNA reads TGTGCCAGCAGCTTAGCCCCGATCGGGCCCCAGCATTTT. This gives the protein CASSLAPIGPQHF.

The chain has TRBV21-1 and TRBJ2-1; the tabulated D call, TRBD2, remains unverified against the DNA. TRBV21-1 is described as a pseudogene. There are 15 residues in the CDR3. The CDR3, as DNA: TGTGCCAGCACCCTAGCGGGGAGCTCCTACAATGAGCAGTTCTTC. Its protein is CASTLAGSSYNEQFF.

V gene TRBV10-3 combines with J gene TRBJ2-1, with D possibly being TRBD1 (5 bases). Trimming took off 7 bases at V and 7 bases at J, with 14 bases between the two ends. This CDR3 is 13 amino acids long. Germline V gene data show CDR1 as ENHRY and CDR2 as SYGVKD. The CDR3 region is CAINSGAGNEQFF. CDR3 in DNA: TGTGCCATCAACTCTGGGGCTGGGAATGAGCAGTTCTTC.

This clonotype was detected once. Germline is not matched at one junction end, which may reflect a read error. The chain recombines TRBV4-3 with TRBJ2-1, with 10 bases lining up with TRBD2. Germline V CDR1 and CDR2: LGHNA, YSLEER. CDR3 size: 19 residues. CDR3 sequence (DNA): TGCGCCAGCAGCCAAGAGGGGGGTTATAGCGGGAGGAACTACAATGGGCAGTTCTTC. It yields the protein CASSQEGGYSGRNYNGQFF.

The J gene is TRBJ1-5, the V gene TRBV7-2; 7 nucleotides agree with TRBD1. CDR1 and CDR2 from the germline V gene are SGHTA and FQGNSA. This CDR3 contains 15 residues. After removal of 5 bases from V and 1 base from J, the junction contained 5 bases not matched to a gene. CDR3 protein: CASSTRTGSNQPQHF. The CDR3 DNA is TGTGCCAGCAGCACTCGGACAGGAAGCAATCAGCCCCAGCATTTT.

In this sample, this clonotype turned up a few times. The chain couples TRBV7-3 to TRBJ2-4, with D tentatively TRBD1 or TRBD2 (6 bases each). This CDR3 is built from 14 residues. V was cut by 5 bases and J by 6 bases, with 14 bases left in between. Per the germline V gene, CDR1 is SGHTA and CDR2 is FQGTGA. CDR3 coding DNA: TGTGCCAGCAGCATCTATCCGGGGGCAAACATTCAGTACTTC. Protein product: CASSIYPGANIQYF.

V usage is TRBV15 and J usage is TRBJ1-1; D gene ambiguous. This CDR3 is built from 14 residues. V gave up 1 base and J gave up 1 base, with 7 bases separating them. CDR1 is LNHNV and CDR2 is YYDKDF in the germline V gene (reference sequence). Written as DNA, the CDR3 is TGTGCCACCAGCAGAGGGAAGACGAACACTGAAGCTTTCTTT. This encodes CATSRGKTNTEAFF. The full variable domain, completed using reference TRBV15 and TRBJ1-1, is DAMVIQNPRYQVTQFGKPVTLSCSQTLNHNVMYWYQQKSSQAPKLLFHYYDKDFNNEADTPDNFQSRRPNTSFCFLDIRSPGLGDTAMYLCATSRGKTNTEAFFGQGTRLTVV.

This clonotype was picked up one time. This rearrangement joins TRBV5-1 to TRBJ2-5; D call uncertain. V was trimmed by 3 bases and J by 3 bases, leaving 9 bases between them. Germline lookup yields CDR1 SGHRS and CDR2 YFSETQ. The CDR3 runs 13 residues. The DNA for the CDR3 is TGCGCCAGCAGCTCCACATTGGAAGAGACCCAGTACTTC. Its protein is CASSSTLEETQYF.

This clonotype showed up just a few times. This chain joins TRBV20-1 and TRBJ2-5; no clear D gene. This CDR3 region has 12 residues. Germline values: CDR1 DFQATT, CDR2 SNEGSKA (reference sequence). Trimming shortened V by 3 bases and J by 0 bases, and 5 bases separated the two germline ends. The CDR3 reads CSARVYQETQYF. Written as DNA, the CDR3 is TGCAGTGCTAGGGTTTACCAAGAGACCCAGTACTTC.

The rearrangement uses TRBV20-1 and TRBJ2-5, with a tentative D call TRBD2 (6 bases). The CDR3 spans 13 residues. CDR1 is DFQATT and CDR2 is SNEGSKA in the germline V gene (reference sequence). V lost 1 base, J lost 5 bases, and 11 bases lay in between. CDR3 amino acids: CSARVSGVETQYF. The CDR3 nucleotides are TGCAGTGCTAGAGTTTCGGGAGTCGAGACCCAGTACTTC.

The V gene is TRBV20-1, the J gene TRBJ2-3, with D tentatively TRBD1 or TRBD2 (5 bases each). V was trimmed by 6 bases and J by 0 bases, leaving 13 bases between them. The CDR3 is 14 residues long. CDR1 is DFQATT and CDR2 is SNEGSKA in the germline V gene (reference sequence). CDR3 residues: CSAETGRSTDTQYF. CDR3 bases: TGCAGTGCAGAGACGGGACGTAGCACAGATACGCAGTATTTT.

The rearrangement links TRBV12-3 or TRBV12-4 to TRBJ2-7; D unclear. The assigned J gene may be wrong: the sequence end matches TRBJ2-1 better. The CDR3 runs to 13 residues. CDR3 bases: TGTGCCAGCAGATCGACCCGTCCCAATGAGCAGTTCTTC. As protein: CASRSTRPNEQFF.

This clonotype occurred a few times. The chain is built from TRBV19 and TRBJ1-2, with a weak D call TRBD1 (5 bases). The CDR3 covers 13 residues. The germline gives CDR1 LNHDA, CDR2 SQIVND (reference sequence). V was shortened by 3 bases and J by 9 bases, with 14 bases between the two germline ends. In nucleotides, the CDR3 is TGTGCCAGTAGTATTAGATCGGAGGGACGCTACACCTTC. It yields the protein CASSIRSEGRYTF.

This clonotype was seen a handful of times. The chain joins TRBV7-2 to TRBJ2-5; the D gene is possibly TRBD2 (7 bases). The CDR3 covers 15 residues. Trimming removed 1 base from V and 6 bases from J, with 15 bases in between. Per germline, CDR1 SGHTA and CDR2 FQGNSA. The CDR3 DNA is TGTGCCAGCAGCTTAGATTCAGGGGAGGGGAAGACCCAGTACTTC. Its translation is CASSLDSGEGKTQYF. The entire variable domain, with the rest obtained from reference TRBV7-2 and TRBJ2-5, is as follows: GAGVSQSPSNKVTEKGKDVELRCDPISGHTALYWYRQSLGQGLEFLIYFQGNSAPDKSGLPSDRFSAERTGGSVSTLTIQRTQQEDSAVYLCASSLDSGEGKTQYFGPGTRLLVL.

CDR3 in amino acids: CATSDPTRTHEQFF. CDR3 nucleotide sequence: TGTGCCACCAGTGACCCGACTAGGACCCATGAGCAGTTCTTC. This chain joins TRBV24-1 and TRBJ2-1; perhaps TRBD2 as D (6 bases). The CDR3 is made up of 14 amino acids. CDR1 is KGHDR, CDR2 SFDVKD, per germline. Trimming left V 4 bases short and J 8 bases short, with 14 bases between.

The V and J genes are TRBV7-9 and TRBJ1-2, with D maybe TRBD1 (5 bases). The CDR3 is 13 amino acids. V lost 8 bases to trimming and J lost 2 bases, with 12 bases between them. CDR1 is SEHNR and CDR2 is FQNEAQ in the germline V gene (reference sequence). CDR3 DNA: TGTGCCAGCGTCATGCAGGGCAACTATGGCTACACCTTC. It encodes CASVMQGNYGYTF.

This clonotype occurred a few times. The chain is built from TRBV12-3 or TRBV12-4 and TRBJ1-1, with D possibly being TRBD1 (5 bases). Trimming took off 5 bases at V and 4 bases at J, with 14 bases between the two ends. This CDR3 has 14 amino acids. In DNA form, the CDR3 reads TGTGCCAGCAGTCCGGGGGTTCCTGGCACTGAAGCTTTCTTT. Its protein product is CASSPGVPGTEAFF.

This clonotype has just a few counts. The chain joins TRBV2 to TRBJ2-5, with D maybe TRBD2 (5 bases). Trimming took off 7 bases at V and 4 bases at J, with 16 bases between the two ends. Germline V gene sequence: CDR1 SNHLY, CDR2 FYNNEI. This CDR3 comprises 14 residues. CDR3 residues: CASKAGVSSETQYF. The CDR3 DNA is TGTGCCAGCAAGGCGGGCGTTAGTTCAGAGACCCAGTACTTC.

This chain connects TRBV5-4 to TRBJ2-5; perhaps TRBD2 as D (6 bases). Per the germline V gene, CDR1 is SGHNT and CDR2 is YYREEE (reference sequence). The CDR3 loop spans 13 amino acids. V lost 3 bases, J lost 3 bases, and 9 bases lay in between. This CDR3 is CASSSRREETQYF. The CDR3 DNA reads as TGTGCCAGCAGCTCTCGGAGGGAAGAGACCCAGTACTTC.

The chain couples TRBV6-2 or TRBV6-3 to TRBJ2-7; a weak D match, TRBD1 (5 bases). The V and J ends lost 5 bases and 1 base respectively, with 6 bases between them. Per germline, CDR1 MNHEY and CDR2 SVGEGT. The CDR3 runs to 12 residues. The CDR3 spells CASSGQSYEQYV. In DNA, the CDR3 is TGTGCCAGCAGTGGACAATCCTACGAGCAGTACGTC.

This clonotype was found many times. The chain has TRBV7-2 and TRBJ1-4; D call uncertain. There are 11 residues in the CDR3. Trimming pared 3 bases from V and 14 bases from J, leaving 10 bases between. Germline loops: CDR1 SGHTA, CDR2 FQGNSA. CDR3 DNA sequence: TGTGCCAGCAGCTTTAGTGGGGTCCTGTTTTTT. This codes for CASSFSGVLFF.

V is TRBV11-1 and J is TRBJ2-3; unclear D gene. The CDR3 extends over 17 amino acids. Germline CDR1 SGHAT, CDR2 FQDESV (reference sequence). Trimming pared 3 bases from V and 2 bases from J, leaving 18 bases between. This CDR3 is CASSFVPSLYTTDTQYF. The CDR3 region has the DNA TGTGCCAGCAGCTTCGTTCCGAGCCTCTACACCACAGATACGCAGTATTTT.

This clonotype was seen only a few times. This chain connects TRBV6-5 to TRBJ1-1; D might be TRBD1 (6 bases). This CDR3 has 16 residues. V was pared by 4 bases and J by 0 bases, with 15 bases between. Germline V gives CDR1 MNHEY, CDR2 SVGAGI. The CDR3 reads CASSFRTDKMNTEAFF. CDR3 in DNA: TGTGCCAGCAGTTTCCGGACAGATAAGATGAACACTGAAGCTTTCTTT.

The table lists this clonotype with a few counts. In nucleotides, the CDR3 is TGCGCCAGCAGAGACTCGGGACTAGGAGTTGAGCAGTACGTC. Protein: CASRDSGLGVEQYV. The chain couples TRBV10-2 to TRBJ2-7, with 8 bases lining up with TRBD2. V was clipped by 6 bases and J by 7 bases; unmatched bases: 11. This CDR3 contains 14 residues. Germline CDR1 and CDR2: WSHSY and SAAADI.

The table lists this clonotype with many counts. The rearrangement links TRBV12-3 or TRBV12-4 to TRBJ1-3; no definite D call. The V end lost 5 bases, the J end lost 8 bases, and 7 bases lay between the germline ends. The CDR3 runs 11 residues. The CDR3 DNA is TGTGCCAGCAGTCTATTGGACACCATATATTTT. Residues: CASSLLDTIYF.

This clonotype was picked up a small number of times. The chain couples TRBV12-3 or TRBV12-4 to TRBJ2-5; 12 bases agree with TRBD2. The DNA end is more similar to TRBJ2-1, so the J call may be wrong. CDR3 size: 14 residues. The CDR3 spells CASRRTSGVNEQFF. The CDR3 DNA sequence: TGTGCCAGCAGGAGGACTAGCGGGGTAAATGAGCAGTTCTTC.

This clonotype was seen a few times. The chain links TRBV6-1 to TRBJ2-3; 7 bases are a match to TRBD2. Germline CDR1 and CDR2: MNHNS and SASEGT. This CDR3 is 16 amino acids long. V shed 2 bases, J shed 4 bases, and the junction held 9 bases outside the gene matches. CDR3 bases: TGTGCCAGCAGTGAATTAGTCGGAACTAGCGCAGATACGCAGTATTTT. The encoded protein is CASSELVGTSADTQYF.

The chain combines TRBV12-3 or TRBV12-4 with TRBJ2-1, with a weak D call TRBD1 (5 bases). V was shortened by 6 bases and J by 4 bases, with 19 bases between the two germline ends. The CDR3 runs to 16 residues. CDR3 in amino acids: CASSQYWVRGYNEQFF. The CDR3 DNA follows: TGTGCCAGCAGCCAATACTGGGTAAGGGGATACAATGAGCAGTTCTTC.

The rearrangement links TRBV7-7 to TRBJ2-5, with 15 bases aligning to TRBD2. The J call may not be correct, given that the DNA end is closer to TRBJ2-1. CDR1 SSHAT and CDR2 FNYEAQ come from the germline V gene (reference sequence). The CDR3 is 18 amino acids. Written as DNA, the CDR3 is TGTGCCAGCAGCCGACTCGTACGGACTAGCGGGAGGGACAATGAGCAGTTCTTC. Translated, it gives CASSRLVRTSGRDNEQFF.

A few counts support this clonotype. The V call is TRBV20-1, the J call TRBJ2-4; 8 bases fit TRBD2. The CDR3 length is 15 residues. CDR1 is DFQATT and CDR2 is SNEGSKA in the germline V gene (reference sequence). V lost 4 bases to trimming and J lost 0 bases; unmatched junction nucleotides: 5. The DNA of the CDR3 is TGCAGTGCTACCAGCGGGAGTTTAGCCAAAAACATTCAGTACTTC. This gives the protein CSATSGSLAKNIQYF.